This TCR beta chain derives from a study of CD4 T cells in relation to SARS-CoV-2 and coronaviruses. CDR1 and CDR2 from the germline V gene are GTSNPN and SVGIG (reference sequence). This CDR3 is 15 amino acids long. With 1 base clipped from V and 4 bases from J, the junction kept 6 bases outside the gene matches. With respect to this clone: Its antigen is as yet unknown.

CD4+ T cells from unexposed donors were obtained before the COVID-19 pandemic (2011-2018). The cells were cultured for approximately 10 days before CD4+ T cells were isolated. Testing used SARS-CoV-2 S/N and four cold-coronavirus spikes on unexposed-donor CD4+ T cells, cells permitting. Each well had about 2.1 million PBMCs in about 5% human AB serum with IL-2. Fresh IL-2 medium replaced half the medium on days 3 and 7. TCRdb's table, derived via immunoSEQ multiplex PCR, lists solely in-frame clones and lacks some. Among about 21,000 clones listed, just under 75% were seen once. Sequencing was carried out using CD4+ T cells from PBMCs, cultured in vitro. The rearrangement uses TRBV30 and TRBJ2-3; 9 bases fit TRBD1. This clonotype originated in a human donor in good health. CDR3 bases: TGTGCCTGGAGTGCGGGACAGGGTAGAGCAGATACGCAGTATTTT. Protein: CAWSAGQGRADTQYF.